Here is one TCR beta chain with its context. J was trimmed by 2 bases and V by 0 bases; bases with no gene match: 5. CDR3 size: 15 residues. Per germline, CDR1 SGDLS and CDR2 YYNGEE. This entry belongs to a study of sequential checkpoint blockade in melanoma. Study at large: First-line arms were nivolumab then ipilimumab, or the reverse, randomized 1:1.

Described treatment: randomized to nivolumab then ipilimumab (arm A) or the reverse (arm B). No patient had prior DNA-damaging chemotherapy. Profiled with immunoSEQ multiplex PCR; TCRdb holds only in-frame clones, not every one. This sample has some 8,200 clones, with around three fifths found just once. This material consisted of CD8+ T cells sorted from blood (inferred from file names), taken from a patient given nivolumab and ipilimumab in sequence. The rearrangement uses TRBV9 and TRBJ2-7; 7 bases align to TRBD1. The source of this sequence is a human donor with melanoma. This chain's CDR3 is CASSVERQGTYEQYF. CDR3 bases: TGTGCCAGCAGCGTAGAAAGACAGGGAACCTACGAGCAGTACTTC.